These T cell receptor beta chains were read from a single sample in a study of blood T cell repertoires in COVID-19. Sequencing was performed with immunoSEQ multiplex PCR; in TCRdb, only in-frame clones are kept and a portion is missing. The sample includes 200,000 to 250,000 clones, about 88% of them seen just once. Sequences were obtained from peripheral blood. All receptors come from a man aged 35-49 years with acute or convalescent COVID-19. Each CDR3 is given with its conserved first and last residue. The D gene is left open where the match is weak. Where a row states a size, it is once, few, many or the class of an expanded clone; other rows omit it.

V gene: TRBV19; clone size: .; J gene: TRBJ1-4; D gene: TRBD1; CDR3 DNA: TGTGCCAGTAGTACGACAGGGAATCAAGAAAAACTGTTTTTT; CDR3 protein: CASSTTGNQEKLFF
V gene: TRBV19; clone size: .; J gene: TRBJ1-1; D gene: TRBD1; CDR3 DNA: TGTGCCAGTAGAGATTCGACAGGGGCCCAAAATTCCCTGAACACTGAAGCTTTCTTT; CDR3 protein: CASRDSTGAQNSLNTEAFF
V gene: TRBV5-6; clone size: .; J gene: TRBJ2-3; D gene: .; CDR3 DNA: TGTGCCAGCAGCTTGAGGGGGGGGAGGCGCACAGATACGCAGTATTTT; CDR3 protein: CASSLRGGRRTDTQYF
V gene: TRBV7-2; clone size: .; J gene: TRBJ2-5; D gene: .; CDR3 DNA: TGTGCCAGCAGCTTAGCTTATGCACAACCTGCGGGGACCCAGTACTTC; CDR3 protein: CASSLAYAQPAGTQYF
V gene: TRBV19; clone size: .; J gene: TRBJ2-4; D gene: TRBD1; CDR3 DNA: TGTGCCAGTAGTATTCAGGACAGGGCCAAAAACATTCAGTACTTC; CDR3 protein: CASSIQDRAKNIQYF
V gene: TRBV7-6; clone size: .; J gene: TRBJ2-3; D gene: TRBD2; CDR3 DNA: TGTGCCAGCAGCTTCCTAGCGGGGGAGTCCACAGATACGCAGTATTTT; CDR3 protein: CASSFLAGESTDTQYF
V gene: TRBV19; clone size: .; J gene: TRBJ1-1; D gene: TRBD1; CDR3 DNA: TGTGCCAGTAGTTCAATGGGACAGGGAAACACTGAAGCTTTCTTT; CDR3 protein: CASSSMGQGNTEAFF
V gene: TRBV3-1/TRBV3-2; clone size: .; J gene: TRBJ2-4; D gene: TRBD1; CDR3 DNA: TGTGCCAGCAGCCAAGATCGAGACAGGGGGCCGAGAAACATTCAGTACTTC; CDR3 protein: CASSQDRDRGPRNIQYF
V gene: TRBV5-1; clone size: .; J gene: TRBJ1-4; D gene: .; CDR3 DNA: TGCGCCAGCTCCAAGGCAGGGAAAGGAGAAAAACTGTTTTTT; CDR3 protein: CASSKAGKGEKLFF
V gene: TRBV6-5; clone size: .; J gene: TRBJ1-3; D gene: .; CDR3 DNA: TGTGCCAGCAGAAGCGGGGGAACTGGAAACACCATATATTTT; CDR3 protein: CASRSGGTGNTIYF
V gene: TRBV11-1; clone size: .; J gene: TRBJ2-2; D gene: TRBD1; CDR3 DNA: TGTGCCAGCAGCTCCTGGGACAGGTTGACCACCGGGGAGCTGTTTTTT; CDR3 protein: CASSSWDRLTTGELFF
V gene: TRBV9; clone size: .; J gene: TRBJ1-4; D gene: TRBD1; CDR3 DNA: TGTGCCAGCAGTTCCGGGACAGGGCAGAAACTGTTTTTT; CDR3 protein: CASSSGTGQKLFF
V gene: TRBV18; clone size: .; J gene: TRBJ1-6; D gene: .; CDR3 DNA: TGTGCCAGCTCACCTTTTACGGGGAAAGAATCACCCCTCCACTTT; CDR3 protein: CASSPFTGKESPLHF
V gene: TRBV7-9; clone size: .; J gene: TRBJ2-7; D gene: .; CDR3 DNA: TGTGCCAGCAGCTTAGCCGGGATCACCTACGAGCAGTACTTC; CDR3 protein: CASSLAGITYEQYF
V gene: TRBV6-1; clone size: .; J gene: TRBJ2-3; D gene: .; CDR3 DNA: TGTGCCAGCAGTGAAGCGCTAATCGAGAGCACAGATACGCAGTATTTT; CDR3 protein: CASSEALIESTDTQYF
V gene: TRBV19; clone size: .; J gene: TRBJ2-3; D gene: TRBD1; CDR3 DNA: TGTGCCAGTAGTAAGCCCCCTGACAGGGCAAGCACAGATACGCAGTATTTT; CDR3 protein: CASSKPPDRASTDTQYF
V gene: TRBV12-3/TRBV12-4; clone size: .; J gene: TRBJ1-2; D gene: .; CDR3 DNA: TGTGCCAGCAGTTTAGGCGTAAACTATGGCTACACCTTC; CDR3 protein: CASSLGVNYGYTF
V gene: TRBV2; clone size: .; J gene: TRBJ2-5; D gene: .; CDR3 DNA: TGTGCCACCTCGGACAACGGAGAGACCCAGTACTTC; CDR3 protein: CATSDNGETQYF
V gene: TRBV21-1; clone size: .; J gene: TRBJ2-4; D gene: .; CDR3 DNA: TGTGCCAGCAGGGAAGGGAGAATTCAGTACTTC; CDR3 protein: CASREGRIQYF
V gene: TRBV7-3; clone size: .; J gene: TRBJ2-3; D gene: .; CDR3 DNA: TGTGCCAGCAGCTTATCAGGGGGCACAGATACGCAGTATTTT; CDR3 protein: CASSLSGGTDTQYF
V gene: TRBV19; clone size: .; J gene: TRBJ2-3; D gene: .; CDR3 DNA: TGTGCCAGTACGGCCCCTAATGAGGGAGATACGCAGTATTTT; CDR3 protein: CASTAPNEGDTQYF
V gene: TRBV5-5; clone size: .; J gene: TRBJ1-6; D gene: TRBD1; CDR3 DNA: TGTGCCAGCAGCTTTGGGGACAGGCCGGGCTCACCCCTCCACTTT; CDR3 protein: CASSFGDRPGSPLHF
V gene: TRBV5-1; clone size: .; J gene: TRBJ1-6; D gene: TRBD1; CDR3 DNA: TGCGCCAGCAGCTTGACAGGGGGTAATTCACCCCTCCACTTT; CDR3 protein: CASSLTGGNSPLHF
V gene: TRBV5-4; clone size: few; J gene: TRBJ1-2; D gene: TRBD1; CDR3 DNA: TGTGCCAGCAGCATGCGGGACAGGGATGGCTACACCTTC; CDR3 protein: CASSMRDRDGYTF
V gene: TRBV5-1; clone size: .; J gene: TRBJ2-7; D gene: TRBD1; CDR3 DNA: TGCGCCAGCAGCTTGGCCAAGGGGACAGGGGTCTACGAGCAGTACTTC; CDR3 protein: CASSLAKGTGVYEQYF
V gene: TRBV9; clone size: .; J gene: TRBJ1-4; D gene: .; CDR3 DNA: TGTGCCAGCAGCCGAGGGTGGGGGGATGAAAAACTGTTTTTT; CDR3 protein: CASSRGWGDEKLFF
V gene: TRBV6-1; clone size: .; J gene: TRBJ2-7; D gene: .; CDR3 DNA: TGTGCCAGCAGTGAACCCCCTTTGGGCCACCACCTAGAGCAGTACTTC; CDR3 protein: CASSEPPLGHHLEQYF
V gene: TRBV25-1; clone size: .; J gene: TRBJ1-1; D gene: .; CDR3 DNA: TGTGCCAGCAGTGCCCTTAGTGAAGCTTTCTTT; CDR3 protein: CASSALSEAFF
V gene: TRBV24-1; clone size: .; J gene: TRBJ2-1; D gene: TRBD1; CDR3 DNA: TGTGCCACCAGTGCCAGGACAGGGAAGGGGACGGATGAGCAGTTCTTC; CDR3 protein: CATSARTGKGTDEQFF
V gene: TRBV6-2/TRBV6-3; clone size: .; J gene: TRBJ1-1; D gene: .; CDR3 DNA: TGTGCCAGCAGCCTCACGTCGGTCCCTGAAGCTTTCTTT; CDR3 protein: CASSLTSVPEAFF
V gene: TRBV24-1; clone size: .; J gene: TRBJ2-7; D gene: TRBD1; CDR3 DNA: TGTGCCACCAGGGGACAGCCTCCGTTTGACGAGCAGTACTTC; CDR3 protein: CATRGQPPFDEQYF
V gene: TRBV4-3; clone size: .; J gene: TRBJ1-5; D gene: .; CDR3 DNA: TGCGCCAGCAGCCAAGCAAGAGGCAGTATAAGCAATCAGCCCCAGCATTTT; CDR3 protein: CASSQARGSISNQPQHF
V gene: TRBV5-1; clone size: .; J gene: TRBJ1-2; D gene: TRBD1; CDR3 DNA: TGCGCCAGCAGCGCGGGACAGGGGGTCTATGGCTACACCTTC; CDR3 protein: CASSAGQGVYGYTF
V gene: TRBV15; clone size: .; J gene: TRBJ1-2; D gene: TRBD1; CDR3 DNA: TGTGCCACCAGCAGTGGACAGGGGGCCGGACGGTATGGCTACACCTTC; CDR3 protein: CATSSGQGAGRYGYTF
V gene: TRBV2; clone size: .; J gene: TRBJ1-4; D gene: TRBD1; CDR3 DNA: TGTGCCAGCAGTGAGTCTGCACAGGGGTCGCTCAATGAAAAACTGTTTTTT; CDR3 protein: CASSESAQGSLNEKLFF
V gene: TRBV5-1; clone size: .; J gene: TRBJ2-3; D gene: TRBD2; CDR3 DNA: TGCGCCAGCACCGGCAACAGCGGGGATCCTAGCACAGATACGCAGTATTTT; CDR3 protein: CASTGNSGDPSTDTQYF
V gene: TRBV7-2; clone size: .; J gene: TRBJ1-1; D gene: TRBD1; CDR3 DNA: TGTGCCAGCAGCTCGCTGGGGACAGTGAGCACTGAAGCTTTCTTT; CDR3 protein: CASSSLGTVSTEAFF
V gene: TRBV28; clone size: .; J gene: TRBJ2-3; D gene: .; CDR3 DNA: TGTGCCAGCAGTTCACCCACTAGGACCGATACGCAGTATTTT; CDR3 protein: CASSSPTRTDTQYF
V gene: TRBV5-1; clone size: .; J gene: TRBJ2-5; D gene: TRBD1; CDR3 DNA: TGCGCCAGCAGCGTTACAGGGGATGTTGGAGGAGAGACCCAGTACTTC; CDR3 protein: CASSVTGDVGGETQYF
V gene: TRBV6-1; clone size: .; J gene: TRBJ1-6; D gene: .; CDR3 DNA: TGTGCCAGCAGTGAAAATTTCGGAGAGGATTCACCCCTCCACTTT; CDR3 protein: CASSENFGEDSPLHF
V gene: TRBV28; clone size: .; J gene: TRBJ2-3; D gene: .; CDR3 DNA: TGTGCCAGCACCAAAATAGCGGCCCCTACAGATACGCAGTATTTT; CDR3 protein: CASTKIAAPTDTQYF
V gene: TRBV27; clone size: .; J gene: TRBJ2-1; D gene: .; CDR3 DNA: TGTGCCAGCAGCTTAAGGGGGTTCTCCTACAATGAGCAGTTCTTC; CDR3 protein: CASSLRGFSYNEQFF
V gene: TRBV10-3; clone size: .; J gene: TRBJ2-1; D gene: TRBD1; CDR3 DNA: TGTGCCATCAGTGAGGACAGGGTGGTGAATGAGCAGTTCTTC; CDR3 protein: CAISEDRVVNEQFF
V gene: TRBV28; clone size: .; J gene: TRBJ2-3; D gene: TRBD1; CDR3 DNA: TGTGCCAGCAGTTCGTCCGGGACAGGGTTCGGGTATACGCAGTATTTT; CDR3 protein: CASSSSGTGFGYTQYF
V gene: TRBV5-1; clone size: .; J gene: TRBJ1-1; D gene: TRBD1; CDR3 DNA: TGCGCCAGCAGCTCGCAGGGGGCGGGCACTGAAGCTTTCTTT; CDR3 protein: CASSSQGAGTEAFF
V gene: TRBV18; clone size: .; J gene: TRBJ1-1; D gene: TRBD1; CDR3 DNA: TGTGCCAGCTCACCTAATATGTGGGCAGGGGGTGATGGCACTGAAGCTTTCTTT; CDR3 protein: CASSPNMWAGGDGTEAFF
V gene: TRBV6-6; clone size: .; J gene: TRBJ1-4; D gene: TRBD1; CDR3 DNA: TGTGCCAGCAGTCACCGGGGGACAGGGGTCGGAGATGAAAAACTGTTTTTT; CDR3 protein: CASSHRGTGVGDEKLFF
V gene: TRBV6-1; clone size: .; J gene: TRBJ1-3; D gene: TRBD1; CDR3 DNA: TGTGCCAGCAGTGAAGGGGCAGGGGGACCCGGCTCTGGAAACACCATATATTTT; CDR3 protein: CASSEGAGGPGSGNTIYF